This T cell receptor (beta chain) emerged from a study of blood T cell repertoires in COVID-19. In the study overall: The United States, Italy and Spain were the sources of the acute and convalescent COVID-19 samples.

CDR1 and CDR2 (germline): SGDLS, YYNGEE. The CDR3 has 15 amino acids. Losses at the gene ends were 2 bases for V and 0 bases for J; bases not matched to a gene: 1. As processed by the authors: Using reference gene primer amplification, nucleated cell counts were estimated. The protocol was immunoSEQ multiplex PCR, while the TCRdb copy is restricted to in-frame clones and leaves out a portion. V and J calls and clone size come straight from that table; D and trimming were deduced from the DNA. The sample includes around 300,000 clones, 85% to 90% of them seen just once. This sequence was found in a woman in her forties with acute or convalescent COVID-19. The rearrangement joins TRBV9 to TRBJ2-1, with 8 bases matching TRBD2. Sequencing was carried out using peripheral blood. The DNA for the CDR3 is TGTGCCAGCAGCGTTACTAGCGGCTCCTACAATGAGCAGTTCTTC. It codes for CASSVTSGSYNEQFF.